This T cell receptor (beta chain) was recovered during a study of response to subunit inactivated influenza vaccine. Study-level points and caveats: Each seasonal influenza vaccination, the authors suggested, recruits few new T cells.

One entry per CDR3 protein results from TCRdb running MiXCR on the RT-PCR reads. The sample contains about 620,000 distinct CDR3 sequences, about 12% of which appear only once. The sample holds many counts of this clonotype. Its antigen is still unknown. Germline V gene data show CDR1 as MGHDK and CDR2 as SYGVNS. The CDR3 is made up of 15 amino acids. V lost 7 bases and J lost 3; bases outside the gene matches: 5. This TCR was recovered from a man aged 45 to 65 who received an inactivated influenza vaccine. This chain connects TRBV25-1 to TRBJ2-1, with TRBD2 matching over 11 bases. The source material was PBMCs from blood, sampled on the day of vaccination. The CDR3 DNA sequence: TGTGCCAGCACCAGTAGCGGGGGGGGCTACAATGAGCAGTTCTTC. This codes for CASTSSGGGYNEQFF.